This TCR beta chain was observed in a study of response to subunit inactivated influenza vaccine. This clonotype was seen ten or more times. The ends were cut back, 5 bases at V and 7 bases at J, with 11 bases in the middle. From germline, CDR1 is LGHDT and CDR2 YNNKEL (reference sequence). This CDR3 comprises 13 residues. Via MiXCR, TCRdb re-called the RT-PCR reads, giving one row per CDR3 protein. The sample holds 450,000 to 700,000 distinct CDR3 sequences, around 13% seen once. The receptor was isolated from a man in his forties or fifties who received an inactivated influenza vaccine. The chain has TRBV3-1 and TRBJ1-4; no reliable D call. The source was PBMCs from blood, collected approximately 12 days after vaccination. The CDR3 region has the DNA TGTGCCAGCAGCTCCACCGTGGGTGAAAAACTGTTTTTT. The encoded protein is CASSSTVGEKLFF.